The 19 T cell receptor beta chains below were found in one sample sequenced in a study of blood T cell repertoires in COVID-19. Clones were sequenced by immunoSEQ multiplex PCR, and TCRdb holds only the in-frame ones, with some missing. This table holds about 340,000 clones, around 80% found once. The sample was peripheral blood. The receptors were gathered from a man younger than 40 with active or convalescent COVID-19.

Here the CDR3 reads CASRGVSTNTGELFF. DNA for the CDR3: TGTGCCAGCAGGGGAGTCTCTACGAACACCGGGGAGCTGTTTTTT. The rearrangement joins TRBV2 to TRBJ2-2, with D perhaps TRBD2 (5 bases). The ends were cut back, 6 bases at V and 0 bases at J, with 11 bases in the middle. The CDR3 sequence is 15 residues long. Germline CDR1 and CDR2: SNHLY and FYNNEI.

The chain employs TRBV5-1 and TRBJ1-2, with TRBD1 matching over 7 bases. Per germline, CDR1 SGHRS and CDR2 YFSETQ. Trimming at V came to 0 bases and at J to 8 bases, leaving 13 bases not matched to a gene. CDR3 length equals 16 residues. The CDR3 protein is CASSLAGTVFRRGYTF. The CDR3 nucleotides are TGCGCCAGCAGCTTGGCTGGGACAGTGTTCCGGCGGGGCTACACCTTC.

The chain carries TRBV27 and TRBJ2-1, with a possible D match to TRBD2 (6 bases). The CDR3 extends over 14 amino acids. Trimming pared 7 bases from V and 10 bases from J, leaving 20 bases between. Germline CDR1 reads MNHEY; CDR2 reads SMNVEV (reference sequence). The CDR3 region has the DNA TGTGCCAGCATCCACCGGAGGGGAGTCGGGGAGCAGTTCTTC. Translated, it gives CASIHRRGVGEQFF.

J is TRBJ1-5 and V is TRBV12-5; 7 nucleotides match TRBD1. In germline, CDR1 is LGHNT, CDR2 FRNRAP. V lost 5 bases, J lost 7 bases, and 5 bases stayed unmatched. The CDR3 length is 13 residues. The CDR3 sequence: CASGQDRDQPQHF. In DNA form, the CDR3 reads TGTGCTAGTGGTCAAGACAGGGACCAGCCCCAGCATTTT.

The chain recombines TRBV6-1 with TRBJ2-7; D is possibly TRBD1 (6 bases). The germline V gene encodes CDR1 MNHNS and CDR2 SASEGT. Trimming shortened V by 3 bases and J by 7 bases, and 10 bases separated the two germline ends. The CDR3 runs to 12 residues. The DNA for the CDR3 is TGTGCCAGCAGTGAGTACAGGGAAGAGCAGTACTTC. It specifies CASSEYREEQYF.

This chain connects TRBV9 to TRBJ1-2, with a tentative D call TRBD1 (5 bases). Germline assignment: CDR1 SGDLS and CDR2 YYNGEE. V lost 2 bases and J lost 8, with 13 bases in between. CDR3 length equals 13 residues. The CDR3 protein is CASSVLGDGGYTF. The CDR3 DNA reads TGTGCCAGCAGCGTTCTAGGGGATGGCGGCTACACCTTC. The whole variable domain, filled in from reference TRBV9 and TRBJ1-2, reads DSGVTQTPKHLITATGQRVTLRCSPRSGDLSVYWYQQSLDQGLQFLIQYYNGEERAKGNILERFSAQQFPDLHSELNLSSLELGDSALYFCASSVLGDGGYTFGSGTRLTVV.

This clone was detected many times. The V call is TRBV5-1, the J call TRBJ2-5; D possibly corresponds to TRBD2 (5 bases). V gave up 4 bases and J gave up 9 bases, with 13 bases separating them. CDR3 size: 12 residues. Germline V gene sequence: CDR1 SGHRS, CDR2 YFSETQ. The CDR3: CASSRGLAAQYF. CDR3 DNA sequence: TGCGCCAGCAGCCGAGGACTTGCAGCCCAGTACTTC.

This clone was detected only once. The gene calls are TRBV5-1 and TRBJ2-7; D might be TRBD1 (5 bases). CDR1 and CDR2 (germline): SGHRS, YFSETQ. This CDR3 is built from 16 residues. V was shortened by 4 bases and J by 3 bases, with 20 bases between the two germline ends. DNA for the CDR3: TGCGCCAGCAGCCTGGGAAGTGTTGGGGCTGACTACGAGCAGTACTTC. Protein: CASSLGSVGADYEQYF.

This chain connects TRBV4-3 to TRBJ2-7, with 7 bases aligning to TRBD1. J gave up 0 bases and V 0 bases, and 2 bases lay outside the gene matches. The germline CDR1 and CDR2 sequences are LGHNA and YSLEER. The CDR3 sequence is 15 residues long. The CDR3 DNA follows: TGCGCCAGCAGCCAAGACCGGGACAGCTCCTACGAGCAGTACTTC. This codes for CASSQDRDSSYEQYF.

V gene TRBV18 combines with J gene TRBJ1-4; D perhaps matches TRBD1 (5 bases). Germline lookup yields CDR1 KGHSH and CDR2 LQKENI. The CDR3 is made up of 16 amino acids. Deletions cut 6 bases from V and 6 bases from J, with 20 bases between. This CDR3 is CASSLPWQGRHEKLFF. CDR3 nucleotides: TGTGCCAGCTCCCTCCCCTGGCAGGGTCGACATGAAAAACTGTTTTTT.

V is TRBV6-5 and J is TRBJ2-1; 9 bases line up with TRBD2. This CDR3 contains 14 residues. Per germline, CDR1 MNHEY and CDR2 SVGAGI. Unmatched junction bases numbered 15, after V lost 6 bases and J lost 15 bases. The chain's CDR3 is CASRLAGEGEGRFF. The CDR3 nucleotides are TGTGCCAGCAGATTAGCGGGAGAAGGAGAGGGTCGGTTCTTC.

The DNA of the CDR3 is TGCGCCAGCAGCTTGGTTACAGAACAAGAGACCCAGTACTTC. Encoded protein: CASSLVTEQETQYF. J is TRBJ2-5 and V is TRBV5-1; D remains ambiguous. Germline V lookup: CDR1 SGHRS, CDR2 YFSETQ. V dropped 0 bases and J dropped 2 bases, with 8 bases sitting between them. CDR3 length: 14 amino acids.

There are a few counts of this clone. Here the CDR3 reads CASSPRYPGQGYHQPQHF. The DNA for the CDR3 is TGTGCCAGCTCACCACGTTACCCGGGACAGGGGTACCATCAGCCCCAGCATTTT. The chain carries TRBV18 and TRBJ1-5, with 10 bases lining up with TRBD1. The CDR3 extends over 18 amino acids. Germline-derived CDR1 and CDR2 are KGHSH and LQKENI. J lost 5 bases, V lost 1 base, and 11 bases had no gene match.

The chain recombines TRBV5-7 with TRBJ1-2, with D hard to call. TRBV5-7 is reported as an ORF; its role is uncertain. The CDR3 contains 11 residues. V shed 0 bases and J shed 8 bases, with 5 bases lying between them. Here the CDR3 DNA reads TGTGCCAGCAGCTTGGGTCTCGGCTACACCTTC. Protein product: CASSLGLGYTF.

This clone was seen a single time. The chain employs TRBV11-3 and TRBJ2-3; D remains ambiguous. The germline V gene encodes CDR1 SGHNT and CDR2 YENEEA. The CDR3 spans 12 residues. Trimming took off 0 bases at V and 8 bases at J, with 6 bases between the two ends. For the CDR3, the DNA is TGTGCCAGCAGCTTAGATTCCGGTACGCAGTATTTT. Encoded protein: CASSLDSGTQYF.

The chain couples TRBV19 to TRBJ2-1, with TRBD2 identical over 7 bases. The CDR3 has 16 amino acids. Per the germline V gene, CDR1 is LNHDA and CDR2 is SQIVND (reference sequence). Trimming removed 3 bases from V and 2 bases from J; junction bases left unmatched: 7. CDR3 in amino acids: CASSILRGSAYNEQFF. The CDR3 nucleotides are TGTGCCAGTAGTATCCTGCGCGGGAGCGCCTACAATGAGCAGTTCTTC.

The table lists this clone with a few counts. The chain's CDR3 is CASSQDGTANTGELFF. DNA of the CDR3: TGCGCCAGCAGCCAAGATGGGACTGCGAACACCGGGGAGCTGTTTTTT. This chain links TRBV4-3 with TRBJ2-2, with a tentative D call TRBD2 (6 bases). This CDR3 contains 16 residues. Per the germline V gene, CDR1 is LGHNA and CDR2 is YSLEER. V lost 0 bases, J lost 0 bases, and 8 bases lay in between.

The chain is built from TRBV2 and TRBJ2-7; no clear D gene. This CDR3 is 15 amino acids long. V dropped 2 bases and J dropped 7 bases, with 18 bases sitting between them. Germline lookup yields CDR1 SNHLY and CDR2 FYNNEI. This chain's CDR3 is CASSELDSGVLEQYF. The CDR3, as DNA: TGTGCCAGCAGTGAACTTGATTCCGGAGTCTTGGAGCAGTACTTC.

J is TRBJ1-4 and V is TRBV5-1; D is uncertain. From germline, CDR1 is SGHRS and CDR2 YFSETQ. The CDR3 length is 15 residues. V lost 4 bases to trimming and J lost 0 bases, with 10 bases between them. This chain's CDR3 is CASSLQTATNEKLFF. In nucleotides, the CDR3 is TGCGCCAGCAGCCTTCAGACTGCAACTAATGAAAAACTGTTTTTT. Variable domain in full (rest from reference TRBV5-1 and TRBJ1-4): KAGVTQTPRYLIKTRGQQVTLSCSPISGHRSVSWYQQTPGQGLQFLFEYFSETQRNKGNFPGRFSGRQFSNSRSEMNVSTLELGDSALYLCASSLQTATNEKLFFGSGTQLSVL.